These 26 T cell receptor beta chains share one sample of origin, sequenced in a study of Ad26.COV2.S vaccination and SARS-CoV-2 variants. Treatment in this sample: about 20 received Ad26.COV2.S at low or high dose, single or two shots; 5 received placebo; per-sample allocation not given. Samples were taken on day 63 after the first vaccine or placebo injection. The method was immunoSEQ multiplex PCR; TCRdb's version includes in-frame clones alone and lacks a portion of them. Altogether 350,000 to 550,000 clones are present, 89% being singletons, with the ten largest covering approximately 2.5%. The input for sequencing was peripheral blood, taken in a trial of Ad26.COV2.S vaccine versus placebo. Every receptor here comes from a person between 18 and 60 years old who received the Ad26.COV2.S COVID-19 vaccine or a placebo.

The V call is TRBV18, the J call TRBJ2-7; D unclear. V was cut by 3 bases and J by 6 bases, with 12 bases left in between. The CDR3 totals 13 residues. Per the germline V gene, CDR1 is KGHSH and CDR2 is LQKENI. The CDR3 nucleotides read TGTGCCAGCTCACCTCAGGCACTGGGCGAGCAGTACTTC. It codes for CASSPQALGEQYF.

V gene TRBV21-1 combines with J gene TRBJ2-2; the table's TRBD2 call for D was not verified on the DNA. TRBV21-1 represents a pseudogene. CDR3 length equals 18 residues. The CDR3 reads CASSSPSPVAGNTGELFF. The CDR3 nucleotides read TGTGCCAGCAGCTCGCCCTCTCCGGTAGCGGGAAACACCGGGGAGCTGTTTTTT.

V usage is TRBV18 and J usage is TRBJ1-2; D call uncertain. Deletions cut 5 bases from V and 0 bases from J, with 10 bases between. Germline CDR1 and CDR2: KGHSH and LQKENI. There are 14 residues in the CDR3. The CDR3 nucleotides read TGTGCCAGCTCAGGGGTCCGCGCTAACTATGGCTACACCTTC. Translating it yields CASSGVRANYGYTF.

The J gene is TRBJ2-1, the V gene TRBV19; 10 nucleotides agree with TRBD2. From germline, CDR1 is LNHDA and CDR2 SQIVND (reference sequence). Trimming removed 0 bases from V and 9 bases from J; junction bases left unmatched: 8. The CDR3 sequence is 16 residues long. CDR3 in DNA: TGTGCCAGTAGTATAGATGGGAGCGGGAGGGCCAGTGAGCAGTTCTTC. Translated, it gives CASSIDGSGRASEQFF.

This clone was detected only once. V and J are TRBV27 and TRBJ2-3; the D gene is possibly TRBD1 (6 bases). The CDR3 covers 14 residues. V was pared by 5 bases and J by 2 bases, with 11 bases between. CDR1 is MNHEY and CDR2 is SMNVEV in the germline V gene (reference sequence). CDR3: CASSNRDNTDTQYF. CDR3 in DNA: TGTGCCAGCAGTAACAGGGATAACACAGATACGCAGTATTTT.

V and J are TRBV4-1 and TRBJ1-1; D remains ambiguous. This CDR3 contains 15 residues. Germline values: CDR1 MGHRA, CDR2 YSYEKL. V dropped 1 base and J dropped 5 bases, with 14 bases sitting between them. The CDR3 DNA reads as TGCGCCAGCAGCCAAGGGCGGTGGGGTATTACTGAAGCTTTCTTT. Encoded protein: CASSQGRWGITEAFF.

The chain uses TRBV3-1 (or the pseudogene TRBV3-2) and TRBJ2-4; possible D gene TRBD1, 5 bases. Germline CDR1 and CDR2: LGHDT and YNNKEL (reference sequence). With 6 bases removed from V and 0 bases from J, the gap between germline ends came to 15 bases. The CDR3 extends over 16 amino acids. The CDR3 loop is CASSLLQELAKNIQYF. The CDR3 DNA follows: TGTGCCAGCAGTCTATTACAGGAGCTAGCCAAAAACATTCAGTACTTC.

The chain recombines TRBV4-3 with TRBJ1-4; the D gene is possibly TRBD1 (5 bases). Germline V gene sequence: CDR1 LGHNA, CDR2 YSLEER. Trimming removed 4 bases from V and 7 bases from J, with 16 bases in between. The CDR3 runs 15 residues. CDR3 protein: CASSRHRDLGEKLFF. Written as DNA, the CDR3 is TGCGCCAGCAGCCGCCACCGGGACTTAGGTGAAAAACTGTTTTTT.

CDR3 DNA sequence: TGTGCCAGCAGACAGCCGGGACAAGGTATGAATGAGCAGTTCTTC. Protein product: CASRQPGQGMNEQFF. V gene TRBV5-5 combines with J gene TRBJ2-1, with D possibly matching TRBD1 (6 bases). Deletions cut 5 bases from V and 7 bases from J, with 19 bases between. CDR1 SGHKS and CDR2 YYEKEE come from the germline V gene (reference sequence). The length of the CDR3 is 15 residues. The whole variable domain, filled in from reference TRBV5-5 and TRBJ2-1, reads DAGVTQSPTHLIKTRGQQVTLRCSPISGHKSVSWYQQVLGQGPQFIFQYYEKEERGRGNFPDRFSARQFPNYSSELNVNALLLGDSALYLCASRQPGQGMNEQFFGPGTRLTVL.

The chain employs TRBV7-2 and TRBJ1-2; D remains unclear. Germline CDR1 SGHTA, CDR2 FQGNSA. This CDR3 comprises 14 residues. V lost 1 base and J 7 bases, leaving 13 bases between the germline ends. Written as DNA, the CDR3 is TGTGCCAGCAGCTTAGAGGGTGGATGGGCTGGCTACACCTTC. This codes for CASSLEGGWAGYTF.

This rearrangement joins TRBV27 to TRBJ1-5; D is unresolved. This CDR3 spans 15 amino acids. V shed 6 bases and J shed 2 bases, with 14 bases lying between them. Germline V lookup: CDR1 MNHEY, CDR2 SMNVEV (reference sequence). CDR3 loop: CASRLSPLGNQPQHF. The CDR3 region has the DNA TGTGCCAGCAGACTTTCCCCCTTGGGCAATCAGCCCCAGCATTTT.

The rearrangement joins TRBV25-1 to TRBJ1-2; the D gene is possibly TRBD1 (6 bases). The V and J ends lost 4 bases and 7 bases respectively, with 22 bases between them. The V gene's germline CDR1 is MGHDK and CDR2 SYGVNS. This CDR3 is built from 16 residues. The CDR3 region has the DNA TGTGCCAGCAGTGCTCTAGGGAGGGGGAGCGATATTGGCTACACCTTC. Amino acids: CASSALGRGSDIGYTF.

V gene TRBV27 combines with J gene TRBJ1-5; 10 nucleotides agree with TRBD1. The CDR3 loop spans 14 amino acids. Unmatched junction bases numbered 5, after V lost 7 bases and J lost 5 bases. Germline lookup yields CDR1 MNHEY and CDR2 SMNVEV (reference sequence). The DNA for the CDR3 is TGTGCCAGCACTCCGACAGGGGGCGATCAGCCCCAGCATTTT. Translated, it gives CASTPTGGDQPQHF.

The rearrangement joins TRBV6-4 to TRBJ1-2, with D possibly matching TRBD1 (5 bases). Germline lookup yields CDR1 MRHNA and CDR2 SNTAGT. The CDR3 runs to 14 residues. V lost 4 bases and J lost 5, with 14 bases in between. The CDR3 loop is CASSAYGQGYGYTF. CDR3 sequence (DNA): TGTGCCAGCAGTGCGTATGGACAAGGATATGGCTACACCTTC.

The chain uses TRBV5-1 and TRBJ2-4; D may be TRBD1 (5 bases). The V gene's germline CDR1 is SGHRS and CDR2 YFSETQ. The V gene lost 0 bases and the J gene lost 9 bases, with 13 bases spanning the gap. This CDR3 has 14 residues. CDR3 protein: CASSLAQGGAIQYF. The CDR3 DNA reads as TGCGCCAGCAGCTTGGCTCAGGGTGGGGCCATTCAGTACTTC.

The chain uses TRBV6-2 or TRBV6-3 and TRBJ2-5, with D possibly being TRBD1 (6 bases). The CDR3 totals 15 residues. Germline V gene data show CDR1 as MNHEY and CDR2 as SVGEGT. Between the trimmed V and J ends, which lost 0 bases and 2 bases, there was a span of 10 bases. The CDR3 here is CASSYSGQGQETQYF. CDR3 coding DNA: TGTGCCAGCAGTTACTCGGGCCAGGGGCAAGAGACCCAGTACTTC.

This CDR3 reads CASSERTNTGELFF. The CDR3 bases are TGTGCCAGCAGCGAACGGACCAACACCGGGGAGCTGTTTTTT. This rearrangement joins TRBV9 to TRBJ2-2; no reliable D call. The CDR3 runs to 14 residues. V lost 3 bases to trimming and J lost 2 bases, with 8 bases between them. Germline assignment: CDR1 SGDLS and CDR2 YYNGEE.

This rearrangement joins TRBV7-8 to TRBJ1-2; a weak D match, TRBD1 (5 bases). The germline V and J ends were trimmed by 5 bases and 8 bases, with 18 bases remaining between them. The germline V gene has CDR1 SGHVS and CDR2 FQNEAQ. This CDR3 is built from 14 residues. The DNA for the CDR3 is TGTGCCAGCAGCCGAGGCGGCAGGGAGGGCGGCTACACCTTC. Translated, it gives CASSRGGREGGYTF.

The chain links TRBV4-2 to TRBJ1-2; D is unclear. The germline gives CDR1 LGHNA, CDR2 YNFKEQ. The V and J ends lost 8 bases and 0 bases respectively, with 19 bases between them. The CDR3 runs 16 residues. CDR3 sequence (DNA): TGTGCCAGCGCAGAGGGCTGGCTAGGCGCTAACTATGGCTACACCTTC. This codes for CASAEGWLGANYGYTF.

The V gene is TRBV14, the J gene TRBJ2-1; 10 bases align to TRBD2. The germline V gene has CDR1 SGHDN and CDR2 FVKESK. The CDR3 loop spans 15 amino acids. J was trimmed by 6 bases and V by 3 bases; bases with no gene match: 5. The CDR3 loop is CASSHRTSGFNEQFF. In DNA form, the CDR3 reads TGTGCCAGCAGCCACCGGACTAGCGGATTCAATGAGCAGTTCTTC.

V gene TRBV18 combines with J gene TRBJ1-1, with TRBD1 matching over 7 bases. After removal of 3 bases from V and 5 bases from J, the junction contained 3 bases not matched to a gene. Germline CDR1 reads KGHSH; CDR2 reads LQKENI. The CDR3 is 13 amino acids. The CDR3 nucleotides read TGTGCCAGCTCACCGTCGACAGGGACTGAAGCTTTCTTT. It specifies CASSPSTGTEAFF.

Turning to this clone: One end of the junction does not line up with germline, which may come from a read error. V usage is TRBV9 and J usage is TRBJ1-2; D not certain. Germline V gives CDR1 SGDLS, CDR2 YYNGEE. The CDR3 covers 14 residues. The CDR3 spells CASSVGPPPGPFGF. The CDR3, as DNA: TGTGCCAGCAGCGTAGGTCCCCCCCCGGGCCCCTTTGGCTTC.

This chain connects TRBV7-3 to TRBJ1-2, with 9 bases matching TRBD1. This CDR3 contains 16 residues. The ends lost 2 bases at V and 4 bases at J; junction bases unmatched: 8. CDR1 and CDR2 from the germline V gene are SGHTA and FQGTGA. The CDR3 protein is CASSLLPGQGSYGYTF. The DNA of the CDR3 is TGTGCCAGCAGCTTACTCCCAGGACAGGGGAGCTATGGCTACACCTTC. Using reference TRBV7-3 and TRBJ1-2 for the parts outside the CDR3, the full variable domain is GAGVSQTPSNKVTEKGKYVELRCDPISGHTALYWYRQSLGQGPEFLIYFQGTGAADDSGLPNDRFFAVRPEGSVSTLKIQRTERGDSAVYLCASSLLPGQGSYGYTFGSGTRLTVV.

This clone has a single count. The CDR3 region is CASSPLGQYQETQYF. CDR3 DNA sequence: TGTGCCAGCAGCCCACTAGGGCAGTACCAAGAGACCCAGTACTTC. The chain uses TRBV4-2 and TRBJ2-5, with TRBD2 as a possible D gene (5 bases). V was trimmed by 4 bases and J by 0 bases, leaving 12 bases between them. This CDR3 spans 15 amino acids. CDR1 and CDR2 from the germline V gene are LGHNA and YNFKEQ.

DNA for the CDR3: TGTGCCAGCAGCTCTCAAAACACCATATATTTT. Translation gives CASSSQNTIYF. This rearrangement joins TRBV5-4 to TRBJ1-3; D remains ambiguous. Germline CDR1 and CDR2: SGHNT and YYREEE (reference sequence). The CDR3 extends over 11 amino acids. V lost 3 bases and J 6 bases, leaving 4 bases between the germline ends.

The chain is built from TRBV28 and TRBJ2-5; TRBD2 matches 11 bases. The V segment lost 8 bases and the J segment 5 bases; nucleotides outside the gene matches: 10. The CDR3 runs 15 residues. Germline V lookup: CDR1 MDHEN, CDR2 SYDVKM. The CDR3 loop reads CASFSGRGTVETQYF. The DNA for the CDR3 is TGTGCCAGCTTTAGCGGGAGGGGCACTGTTGAGACCCAGTACTTC. Supplemented by reference TRBV28 and TRBJ2-5, the full variable domain reads DVKVTQSSRYLVKRTGEKVFLECVQDMDHENMFWYRQDPGLGLRLIYFSYDVKMKEKGDIPEGYSVSREKKERFSLILESASTNQTSMYLCASFSGRGTVETQYFGPGTRLLVL.